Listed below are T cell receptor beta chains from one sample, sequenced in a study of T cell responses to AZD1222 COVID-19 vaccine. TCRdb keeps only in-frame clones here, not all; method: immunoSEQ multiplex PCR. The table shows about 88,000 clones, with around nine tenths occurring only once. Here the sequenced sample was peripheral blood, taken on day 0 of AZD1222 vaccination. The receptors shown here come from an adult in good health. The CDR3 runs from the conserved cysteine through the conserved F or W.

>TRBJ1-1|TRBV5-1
CASSSRNNTEAFF
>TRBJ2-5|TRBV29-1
CSVQSGSETQYF
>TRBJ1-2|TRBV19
CASSGGFSGYTF
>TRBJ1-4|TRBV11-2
CASSFGHLNEKLFF
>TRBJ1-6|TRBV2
CASGPYGGPRSPLHF
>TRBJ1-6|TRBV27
CASTSLGAVAYNSPLHF
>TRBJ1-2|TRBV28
CASSPRRGDGYTF
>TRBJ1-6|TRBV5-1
CASSLEARDNSPLHF
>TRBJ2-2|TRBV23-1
CASSQLENTGELFF
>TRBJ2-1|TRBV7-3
CASSADRGSYNEQFF
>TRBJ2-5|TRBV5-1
CASRSASGGVTRETQYF
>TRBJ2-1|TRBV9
CASTRSGVYNEQFF
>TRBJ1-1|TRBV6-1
CASRLALDPEAFF
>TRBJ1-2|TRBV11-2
CASSLSLGENYGYTF
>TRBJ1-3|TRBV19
CASSIDPGNTIYF
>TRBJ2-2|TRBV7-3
CASSPQRGPTGELFF
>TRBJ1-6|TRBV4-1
CASSQDKGSSYNSPLHF
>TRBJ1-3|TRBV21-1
CASSKSGPSSYF
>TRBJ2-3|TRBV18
CASSPGTSGGAGDTQYF
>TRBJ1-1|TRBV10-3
CAITTNTEAFF
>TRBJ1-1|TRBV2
CASIAGNTEAFF
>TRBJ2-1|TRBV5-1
CASSLAINREDEQFF
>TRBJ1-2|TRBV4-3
CASSQEGELYGYTF
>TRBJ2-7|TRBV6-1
CASSETRDYEQYF
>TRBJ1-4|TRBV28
CASTRPRGSEKLFF
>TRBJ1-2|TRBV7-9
CASSPLQAYGYTF
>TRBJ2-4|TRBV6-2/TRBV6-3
CASSPSGREKNIQYF
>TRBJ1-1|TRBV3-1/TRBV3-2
CASRRATGAEAFF
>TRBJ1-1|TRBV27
CASSLSSINWYSENTEAFF
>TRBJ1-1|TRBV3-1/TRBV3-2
CASSQDSSRDAAFF
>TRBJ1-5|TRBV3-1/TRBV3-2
CASRGQGINQPQHF
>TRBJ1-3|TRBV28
CASSPPSPVSGNTIYF
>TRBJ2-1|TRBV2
CASSVLAGGRGEQFF
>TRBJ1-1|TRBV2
CASTDRTGMGTEAFF
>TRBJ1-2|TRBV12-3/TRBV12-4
CASSFSLRGYTF
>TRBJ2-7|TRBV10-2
CASSEYGIATYEQYF
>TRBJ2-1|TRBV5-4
CASSLWSLFGVEDYNEQFF
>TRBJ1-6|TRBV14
CASSLQLGSYNSPLHF
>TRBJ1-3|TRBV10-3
CAITRQKSSGNTIYF
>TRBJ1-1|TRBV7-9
CASSFEQMNTEAFF
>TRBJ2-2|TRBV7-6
CASSSGQGNTGELFF
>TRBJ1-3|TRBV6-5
CASSPGGPGNTIYF
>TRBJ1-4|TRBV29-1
CSVIKQGSHEKLFF
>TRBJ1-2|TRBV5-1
CASSPGPGTGYGYTF
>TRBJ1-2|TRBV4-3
CASSQDWGVYGYTF
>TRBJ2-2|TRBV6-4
CASSGGQDANTGELFF
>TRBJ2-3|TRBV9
CASTRKGGSPDTQYF
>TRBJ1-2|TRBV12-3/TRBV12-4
CASSLRQGAGYTF
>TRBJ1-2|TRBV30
CAWSTRDNGYTF